These 26 T cell receptor beta chains were all obtained from the same sample, sequenced in a study of shared T cell receptors in the human thymus (dated by TCRdb to the early 2020s). Receptor amplification or capture employed the immunoSEQ multiplex PCR assay. TCRdb obtained this table from immuneACCESS and retained in-frame rearrangements with V and J assigned. These tables miss some clones; where compared with another copy, unresolved V genes account for less than half of the shortfall, and the remainder is unexplained. This sample is represented by hundreds of thousands of clones; about 89% of them were singletons. The top ten clones comprise more than 0.009% of the sample. The same data also went into a second study, on human thymus T cells.

Sequenced: thymocytes. Receptors originate from a boy in the first two years of life with a congenital heart defect. Donor details come from another sample of the same person, matched by shared clones.

The chain recombines TRBV18 with TRBJ2-5, with 7 bases aligning to TRBD2. V trimming: 1 base; J trimming: 2 bases; junction bases outside the gene matches: 7. Germline lookup yields CDR1 KGHSH and CDR2 LQKENI. This CDR3 spans 16 amino acids. The CDR3 region has the DNA TGTGCCAGCTCACCACTTAAGCGGGGCAAACAAGAGACCCAGTACTTC. It yields the protein CASSPLKRGKQETQYF.

A few counts support this clone. As DNA, the CDR3 is TGTGCCAGTAGCCGTGCGGGACAGGTCGCGGCGTGGCCCCAGCATTTT. Its translation: CASSRAGQVAAWPQHF. The V call is TRBV19, the J call TRBJ1-5; 8 bases are a match to TRBD1. This CDR3 is built from 16 residues. Germline trimming cut 6 bases from V and 9 bases from J; bases unmatched to any gene: 16. CDR1 LNHDA and CDR2 SQIVND come from the germline V gene (reference sequence).

A word on this clone: This sample includes further DNA sequences coding for the same CDR3. V gene TRBV27 combines with J gene TRBJ1-2, with TRBD1 as a possible D gene (5 bases). V lost 3 bases, J lost 4 bases, and 9 bases lay in between. CDR1 and CDR2 (germline): MNHEY, SMNVEV (reference sequence). The CDR3 is 13 amino acids. The CDR3 DNA reads TGTGCCAGCAGTTTGGGGCAGAGCTATGGCTACACCTTC. It is translated as CASSLGQSYGYTF.

This chain links TRBV28 with TRBJ1-5, with 7 bases identical to TRBD1. CDR1 MDHEN and CDR2 SYDVKM come from the germline V gene. The CDR3 extends over 14 amino acids. V lost 5 bases, J lost 1 base, and 2 bases stayed unmatched. DNA of the CDR3: TGTGCCAGCAGTGGGGGACAGAGCAATCAGCCCCAGCATTTT. Its translation is CASSGGQSNQPQHF.

This clone was picked up one time. V and J are TRBV9 and TRBJ1-6, with 8 bases matching TRBD1. The V gene's germline CDR1 is SGDLS and CDR2 YYNGEE. The V gene end was trimmed by 3 bases and the J gene end by 8 bases; junction bases not matched to a gene: 4. The CDR3 extends over 14 amino acids. CDR3 sequence reads: CASSARGPYSPLHF. CDR3 sequence (DNA): TGTGCCAGCAGCGCCAGGGGGCCGTATTCACCCCTCCACTTT.

This chain uses TRBV28 with TRBJ2-2; 7 bases map to TRBD1. The V gene end was trimmed by 6 bases and the J gene end by 3 bases; junction bases not matched to a gene: 7. Per the germline V gene, CDR1 is MDHEN and CDR2 is SYDVKM. The CDR3 is 15 amino acids. Here the CDR3 reads CASRPPGQHTGELFF. DNA of the CDR3: TGTGCCAGCAGGCCACCGGGACAGCACACCGGGGAGCTGTTTTTT.

The chain recombines TRBV2 with TRBJ2-5; no clear D. Germline V gene data show CDR1 as SNHLY and CDR2 as FYNNEI. The ends were cut back, 3 bases at V and 2 bases at J, with 10 bases in the middle. The CDR3 covers 14 residues. The DNA of the CDR3 is TGTGCCAGCAGTGACCCAGGTTTACAAGAGACCCAGTACTTC. Encoded protein: CASSDPGLQETQYF. Together with reference TRBV2 and TRBJ2-5, the CDR3 gives the full variable domain: EPEVTQTPSHQVTQMGQEVILRCVPISNHLYFYWYRQILGQKVEFLVSFYNNEISEKSEIFDDQFSVERPDGSNFTLKIRSTKLEDSAMYFCASSDPGLQETQYFGPGTRLLVL.

The chain recombines TRBV4-3 with TRBJ2-7; TRBD2 agrees at 7 bases. The CDR3 length is 15 residues. V was clipped by 0 bases and J by 5 bases; unmatched bases: 7. Germline lookup yields CDR1 LGHNA and CDR2 YSLEER. CDR3 protein: CASSQDETGTNEQYF. Here the CDR3 DNA reads TGCGCCAGCAGCCAAGATGAAACCGGGACTAACGAGCAGTACTTC.

The V and J genes are TRBV4-3 and TRBJ1-4, with TRBD1 as a possible D gene (5 bases). V lost 2 bases and J lost 5, with 15 bases in between. Germline loops: CDR1 LGHNA, CDR2 YSLEER. This CDR3 contains 16 residues. The CDR3, as DNA: TGCGCCAGCAGCCAACAAGGGGTACAGGTGAATGAAAAACTGTTTTTT. This sequence encodes CASSQQGVQVNEKLFF.

This clone was found a few times. The chain combines TRBV28 with TRBJ2-5, with D maybe TRBD2 (7 bases). The germline gives CDR1 MDHEN, CDR2 SYDVKM. The V end lost 4 bases, the J end lost 4 bases, and 19 bases lay between the germline ends. This CDR3 spans 16 amino acids. Here the CDR3 DNA reads TGTGCCAGCAGTTCGGGCTTGGGGGGGGGCCCAGAGACCCAGTACTTC. Protein product: CASSSGLGGGPETQYF.

The gene calls are TRBV28 and TRBJ2-2; TRBD2 might be the D (6 bases). V was cut by 7 bases and J by 4 bases, with 19 bases left in between. CDR3 size: 16 residues. Germline V lookup: CDR1 MDHEN, CDR2 SYDVKM. The chain's CDR3 is CASTALNSGSTGELFF. Written as DNA, the CDR3 is TGTGCCAGCACCGCCCTTAATAGCGGATCCACCGGGGAGCTGTTTTTT.

The chain has TRBV14 and TRBJ2-7, with D uncertain. Germline CDR1 reads SGHDN; CDR2 reads FVKESK. V shed 4 bases and J shed 3 bases, with 16 bases lying between them. CDR3 length: 15 amino acids. CDR3 sequence: CASSPPQATVYEQYF. As DNA, the CDR3 is TGTGCCAGCAGCCCCCCTCAAGCCACTGTCTACGAGCAGTACTTC.

J is TRBJ2-2 and V is TRBV6-4; TRBD2 might be the D (6 bases). Trimming pared 2 bases from V and 2 bases from J, leaving 9 bases between. The CDR3 is made up of 15 amino acids. Per the germline V gene, CDR1 is MRHNA and CDR2 is SNTAGT. The CDR3 region is CASSDGTVNTGELFF. Written as DNA, the CDR3 is TGTGCCAGCAGTGACGGGACTGTCAACACCGGGGAGCTGTTTTTT.

The DNA of the CDR3 is TGTGCCAGTGAACATGATGGCAATCAGCCCCAGCATTTT. Residues: CASEHDGNQPQHF. V and J are TRBV19 and TRBJ1-5, with no clear D. Trimming left V 8 bases short and J 2 bases short, with 10 bases between. From germline, CDR1 is LNHDA and CDR2 SQIVND (reference sequence). The CDR3 is 13 amino acids.

The genes are TRBV11-2 and TRBJ1-3; TRBD1 agrees at 8 bases. CDR1 SGHAT and CDR2 FQNNGV come from the germline V gene. V shed 0 bases and J 3 bases; nucleotides not matched to a gene: 4. The length of the CDR3 is 16 residues. In DNA, the CDR3 is TGTGCCAGCAGCTTAGATCTCAGGGGGCTTGGAAACACCATATATTTT. This sequence encodes CASSLDLRGLGNTIYF.

In this sample, this clone turned up a few times. This chain uses TRBV27 with TRBJ1-6; D remains ambiguous. CDR1 is MNHEY, CDR2 SMNVEV, per germline (reference sequence). This CDR3 spans 14 amino acids. V lost 3 bases and J 6 bases, leaving 9 bases between the germline ends. CDR3 amino acids: CASSFKAPNSPLHF. CDR3 nucleotide sequence: TGTGCCAGCAGTTTTAAAGCCCCTAATTCACCCCTCCACTTT.

CDR3 nucleotides: TGCGCCAGCAGCTTGGCCAGGGGCCAGGGAAACATTCAGTACTTC. Translation gives CASSLARGQGNIQYF. The gene calls are TRBV5-1 and TRBJ2-4; D may be TRBD1 (6 bases). This CDR3 is built from 15 residues. CDR1 is SGHRS and CDR2 is YFSETQ in the germline V gene. The V end lost 0 bases, the J end lost 6 bases, and 13 bases lay between the germline ends.

This clone has more than one count but fewer than ten. The chain couples TRBV7-8 to TRBJ2-7; TRBD2 aligns across 13 bases. Trimming cost V 1 base and J 1 base; bases outside gene matches: 10. Germline values: CDR1 SGHVS, CDR2 FQNEAQ. The CDR3 runs 19 residues. The CDR3 DNA reads as TGTGCCAGCAGCTTAGGACCCACTAGCGGGGGGGTACCTTCCTACGAGCAGTACTTC. Its protein product is CASSLGPTSGGVPSYEQYF.

The chain recombines TRBV6-1 with TRBJ2-3; the D gene is possibly TRBD1 (5 bases). The V end was cut by 9 bases, the J end by 2 bases, with 15 bases between. CDR1 and CDR2 (germline): MNHNS, SASEGT. This CDR3 spans 14 amino acids. As DNA, the CDR3 is TGTGCCAGTCGAATAGGGGTAGACACAGATACGCAGTATTTT. Translation gives CASRIGVDTDTQYF.

This rearrangement joins TRBV21-1 to TRBJ2-7; the D call of TRBD2 is as the table states it, not checked on the DNA. TRBV21-1 corresponds to a pseudogene. The CDR3 covers 14 residues. Written as DNA, the CDR3 is TGTGCCAGTAAACCGGGACTAAGGCTCCACGAGCAGTACTTC. Its translation: CASKPGLRLHEQYF.

The chain combines TRBV27 with TRBJ1-3, with D perhaps TRBD1 (5 bases). This CDR3 has 18 residues. Germline V gene lookup returns CDR1 MNHEY and CDR2 SMNVEV (reference sequence). Deletions cut 6 bases from V and 4 bases from J, with 25 bases between. The CDR3 nucleotides read TGTGCCAGCAGCCAATCCCCCACGTCCCCCCAGGGAGGAAACACCATATATTTT. Translation gives CASSQSPTSPQGGNTIYF.

The chain combines TRBV9 with TRBJ1-2; TRBD1 matches 8 bases. The junction had 6 bases not matched to a gene; V was cut back by 3 bases and J by 5 bases. This CDR3 is built from 14 residues. The V gene's germline CDR1 is SGDLS and CDR2 YYNGEE. This CDR3 reads CASSAGQAQYGYTF. CDR3 sequence (DNA): TGTGCCAGCAGCGCGGGACAGGCTCAATATGGCTACACCTTC.

CDR3: CASSFTQGMNEKLFF. The CDR3, as DNA: TGCGCCAGCAGCTTCACGCAGGGAATGAATGAAAAACTGTTTTTT. V gene TRBV5-1 combines with J gene TRBJ1-4, with D perhaps matching TRBD1 (5 bases). Germline V gene lookup returns CDR1 SGHRS and CDR2 YFSETQ. The V and J ends lost 2 bases and 5 bases respectively, with 13 bases between them. The CDR3 is 15 residues long.

V usage is TRBV28 and J usage is TRBJ2-7; TRBD1 is a possible D gene (5 bases). V lost 5 bases to trimming and J lost 9 bases, with 20 bases between them. This CDR3 comprises 14 residues. The germline CDR1 and CDR2 sequences are MDHEN and SYDVKM. The CDR3 nucleotides read TGTGCCAGCAGTACGCACATGGACATAACGGCGCAGTACTTC. This codes for CASSTHMDITAQYF.

A few counts support this clone. This chain links TRBV19 with TRBJ1-6; 9 positions agree with TRBD1. Germline CDR1 is LNHDA and CDR2 is SQIVND (reference sequence). V shed 1 base, J shed 8 bases, and the junction held 6 bases outside the gene matches. The CDR3 covers 16 residues. The CDR3 nucleotides are TGTGCCAGTAGTATAGTCGGGGACAGGGATTATTCACCCCTCCACTTT. Its translation is CASSIVGDRDYSPLHF. Full variable domain (outside the CDR3, taken from reference TRBV19 and TRBJ1-6): DGGITQSPKYLFRKEGQNVTLSCEQNLNHDAMYWYRQDPGQGLRLIYYSQIVNDFQKGDIAEGYSVSREKKESFPLTVTSAQKNPTAFYLCASSIVGDRDYSPLHFGNGTRLTVT.

The chain couples TRBV19 to TRBJ2-5; possible D gene TRBD2, 6 bases. CDR3 size: 19 residues. The V end was cut by 4 bases, the J end by 6 bases, with 30 bases between. CDR1 is LNHDA and CDR2 is SQIVND in the germline V gene (reference sequence). CDR3 amino acids: CASSSRKLAADGLLKTQYF. CDR3 DNA: TGTGCCAGTAGTAGCCGGAAACTAGCTGCGGATGGTCTCCTTAAGACCCAGTACTTC.